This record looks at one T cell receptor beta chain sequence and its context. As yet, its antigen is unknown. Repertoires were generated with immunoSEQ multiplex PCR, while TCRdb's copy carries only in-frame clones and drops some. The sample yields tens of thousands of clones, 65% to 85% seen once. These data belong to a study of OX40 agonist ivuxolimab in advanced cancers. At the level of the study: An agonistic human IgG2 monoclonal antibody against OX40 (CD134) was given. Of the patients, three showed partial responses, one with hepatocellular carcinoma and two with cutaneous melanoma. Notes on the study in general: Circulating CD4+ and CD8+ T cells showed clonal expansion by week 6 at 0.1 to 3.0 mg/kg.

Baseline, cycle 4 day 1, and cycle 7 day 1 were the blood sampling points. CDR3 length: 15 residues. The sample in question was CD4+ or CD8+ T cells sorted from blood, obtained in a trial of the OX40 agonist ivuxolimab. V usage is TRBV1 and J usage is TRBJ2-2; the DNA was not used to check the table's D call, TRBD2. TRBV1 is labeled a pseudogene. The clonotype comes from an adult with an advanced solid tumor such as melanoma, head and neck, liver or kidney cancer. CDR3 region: CTSSRPDFPTRELFF. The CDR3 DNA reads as TGCACCAGCAGCCGTCCAGACTTTCCGACCAGGGAGCTGTTTTTT.